This TCR beta chain was profiled in a study of T cells expressing NK-cell markers. For this clonotype: Its antigen is still unknown.

5'RACE template switching with UMIs generated TCR beta cDNA. TCRdb reprocessed the 5' RACE reads, keeping one entry per CDR3 protein, no DNA. The sample is made up of a few hundred thousand distinct CDR3 sequences, and the top ten hold around 0.37% of it. General study findings and limits: The CD3+CD56-NKG2C+ fraction of several donors was likewise dominated by these clonotypes. There remained a lack of clarity about HCMV specificity of expanded NKG2C+ T cell clones.

The germline CDR1 and CDR2 sequences are KGHSH and LQKENI. The CDR3 runs to 15 residues. The chain recombines TRBV18 with TRBJ2-2; TCRdb names TRBD1, which stays unverified in the absence of DNA. The sequence was obtained from a man younger than 35 in good health. Material for sequencing was blood T cells: a sorted CD56 or NKG2C T cell subset, CD4+ or CD8+ T cells, or bulk PBMC T cells (not recorded which). CDR3 protein: CASSPTTGPTGELFF. Full variable domain (rest looked up from reference TRBV18 and TRBJ2-2): NAGVMQNPRHLVRRRGQEARLRCSPMKGHSHVYWYRQLPEEGLKFMVYLQKENIIDESGMPKERFSAEFPKEGPSILRIQQVVRGDSAAYFCASSPTTGPTGELFFGEGSRLTVL.